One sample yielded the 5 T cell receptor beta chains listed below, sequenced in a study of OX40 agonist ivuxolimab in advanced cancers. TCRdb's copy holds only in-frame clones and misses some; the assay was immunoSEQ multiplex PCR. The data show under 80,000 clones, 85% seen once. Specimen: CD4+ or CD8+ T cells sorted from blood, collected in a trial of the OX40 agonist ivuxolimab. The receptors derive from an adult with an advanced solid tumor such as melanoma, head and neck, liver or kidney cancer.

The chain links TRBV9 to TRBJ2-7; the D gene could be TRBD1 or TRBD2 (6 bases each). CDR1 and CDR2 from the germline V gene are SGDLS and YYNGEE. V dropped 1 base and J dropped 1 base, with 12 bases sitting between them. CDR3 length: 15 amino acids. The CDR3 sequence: CASSVSLGGSYEQYF. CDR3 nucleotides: TGTGCCAGCAGCGTATCACTAGGGGGGTCCTACGAGCAGTACTTC.

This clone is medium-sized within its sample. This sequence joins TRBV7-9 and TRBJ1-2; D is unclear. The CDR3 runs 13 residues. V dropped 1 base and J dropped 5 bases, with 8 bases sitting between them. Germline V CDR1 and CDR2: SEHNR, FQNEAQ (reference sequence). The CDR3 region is CASSLESGYGYTF. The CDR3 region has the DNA TGTGCCAGCAGCTTAGAGTCAGGATATGGCTACACCTTC.

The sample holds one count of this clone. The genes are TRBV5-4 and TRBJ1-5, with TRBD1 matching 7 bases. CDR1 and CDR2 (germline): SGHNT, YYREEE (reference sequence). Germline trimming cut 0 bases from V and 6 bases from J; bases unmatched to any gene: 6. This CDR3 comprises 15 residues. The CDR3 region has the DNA TGTGCCAGCAGCTTGGACCCAGGGGGTGGTCAGCCCCAGCATTTT. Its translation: CASSLDPGGGQPQHF. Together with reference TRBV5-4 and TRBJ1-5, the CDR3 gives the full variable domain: ETGVTQSPTHLIKTRGQQVTLRCSSQSGHNTVSWYQQALGQGPQFIFQYYREEENGRGNFPPRFSGLQFPNYSSELNVNALELDDSALYLCASSLDPGGGQPQHFGDGTRLSIL.

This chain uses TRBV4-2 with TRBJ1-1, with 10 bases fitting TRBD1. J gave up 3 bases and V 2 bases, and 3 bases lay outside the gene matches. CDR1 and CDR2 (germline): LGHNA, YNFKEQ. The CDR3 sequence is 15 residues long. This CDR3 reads CASSQPGQGHTEAFF. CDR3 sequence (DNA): TGTGCCAGCAGCCAACCGGGACAGGGGCACACTGAAGCTTTCTTT.

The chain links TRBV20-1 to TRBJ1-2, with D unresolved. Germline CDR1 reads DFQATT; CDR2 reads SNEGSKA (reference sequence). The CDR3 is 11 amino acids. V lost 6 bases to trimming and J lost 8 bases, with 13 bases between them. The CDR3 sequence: CSAPQFDGYTF. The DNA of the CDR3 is TGCAGTGCCCCCCAATTTGACGGCTACACCTTC.